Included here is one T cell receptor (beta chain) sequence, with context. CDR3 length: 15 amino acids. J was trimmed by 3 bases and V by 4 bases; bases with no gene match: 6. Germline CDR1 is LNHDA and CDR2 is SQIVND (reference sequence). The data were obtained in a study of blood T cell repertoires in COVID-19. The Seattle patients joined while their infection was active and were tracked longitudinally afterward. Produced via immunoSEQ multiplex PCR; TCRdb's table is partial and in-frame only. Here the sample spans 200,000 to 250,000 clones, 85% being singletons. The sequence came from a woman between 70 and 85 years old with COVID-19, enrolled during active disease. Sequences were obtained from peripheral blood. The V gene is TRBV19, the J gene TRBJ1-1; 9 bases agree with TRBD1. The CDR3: CASSKPTGGYTEAFF. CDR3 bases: TGTGCCAGTAGTAAACCGACAGGGGGATACACTGAAGCTTTCTTT.